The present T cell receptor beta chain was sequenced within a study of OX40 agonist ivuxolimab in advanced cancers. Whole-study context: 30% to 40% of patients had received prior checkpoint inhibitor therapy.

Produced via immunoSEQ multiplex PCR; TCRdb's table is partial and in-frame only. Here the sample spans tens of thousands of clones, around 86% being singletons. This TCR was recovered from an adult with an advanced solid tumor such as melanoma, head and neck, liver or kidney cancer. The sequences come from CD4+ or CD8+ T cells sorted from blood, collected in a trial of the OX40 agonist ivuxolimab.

The CDR3 spells CASSYGGENIQYF. The CDR3 DNA reads as TGTGCCAGCAGTTACGGGGGTGAGAACATTCAGTACTTC. The chain combines TRBV6-6 with TRBJ2-4, with D perhaps being TRBD1 or TRBD2 (5 bases each). CDR3 size: 13 residues. Germline CDR1 reads MNHNY; CDR2 reads SVGAGI (reference sequence). The V and J ends lost 2 bases and 7 bases respectively, with 9 bases between them.